This T cell receptor (beta chain) originates from a study of post-analysis software for immune sequencing data. Study-level points and caveats: Strong same-batch co-clustering of samples appeared with F measure clustering. The study found TRBV5-6, TRBV5-1 and TRBV20-1 among a handful of TRBV segments more frequent in patients than controls. In multiple sclerosis, normalized Chao1 diversity was significantly below that of controls.

This clonotype was observed many times. As yet, its antigen is unknown. The V and J ends lost 6 bases and 3 bases, in that order; junction bases with no gene match: 2. Looked up from germline, CDR1 is MNHEY and CDR2 is SVGAGI. The CDR3 extends over 13 amino acids. Unique molecular identifiers were carried by the TCR beta cDNA libraries. Input populations of 1 to 10 million T cells gave rise to approximately 500,000 cDNA molecules. TCRdb analysed the PCR reads with MiXCR anew, one entry per CDR3 protein. The sample records approximately 400,000 distinct CDR3 sequences, around 37% being singletons. This TCR derives from a girl under 18 with multiple sclerosis. The chain links TRBV6-5 to TRBJ2-1; 7 bases match TRBD1. Sequenced input: blood. The CDR3 spells CASRQGNYNEQFF. The CDR3 DNA reads as TGTGCCAGCAGACAGGGGAACTACAATGAGCAGTTCTTC.